The entry below gives a single T cell receptor (beta chain) sequence along with its context. No antigen is known for it. With a much larger clone just one base away, this may be a read error. Isolated RNA was reverse transcribed in full, so expressed TCRB transcripts were sequenced. Here immunoSEQ multiplex PCR was the method, and the copy in TCRdb shows in-frame clones only, minus some. The sample contains hundreds of thousands of clones, 15% of which appear only once. The data were obtained in a study of beta chain features in type 1 diabetes. The CDR3 covers 15 residues. V lost 2 bases, J lost 1 base, and 12 bases lay in between. Germline CDR1 SGHTA, CDR2 FQGTGA. Study results and caveats: For patients, the naive, central memory and Treg TCRB repertoires appeared more alike than for healthy donors.

This chain links TRBV7-3 with TRBJ2-7; D is possibly TRBD2 (5 bases). This clonotype originated in a man between 18 and 29 years old in good health. Sequenced: naive CD4+ T cells from blood. CDR3 sequence: CASSLGSGASYEQYF. The CDR3 DNA sequence: TGTGCCAGCAGCTTAGGCAGCGGCGCTTCCTACGAGCAGTACTTC. Full variable domain (missing parts from reference TRBV7-3 and TRBJ2-7): GAGVSQTPSNKVTEKGKYVELRCDPISGHTALYWYRQSLGQGPEFLIYFQGTGAADDSGLPNDRFFAVRPEGSVSTLKIQRTERGDSAVYLCASSLGSGASYEQYFGPGTRLTVT.